This T cell receptor (beta chain) was found in a study of metastatic and nonmetastatic thyroid tumors. About the study: The comparison covered peripheral blood and tumor or nodule tissue in malignant and benign thyroid patients. Study-wide results and caveats: When malignant thyroid tumors were compared with benign nodules, TCR beta diversity was reportedly significantly higher in the malignant tumors. This held in both blood and tumor samples.

Patients had received no treatment of any kind before thyroid surgery. Authors' methods: Differences in CDR3 between clinicopathological groups were drawn on to build a classifier intended to discriminate distant-metastatic papillary thyroid cancer patients. TCRdb re-processed the PCR reads through MiXCR. Clone size and V and J calls follow TCRdb, not the original study. This table holds about 20,000 clones, around 30% found once. In the case of this clone: Its antigen remains unknown.

J lost 0 bases, V lost 6 bases, and 6 bases had no gene match. The V gene's germline CDR1 is SGHTA and CDR2 FQGTGA. The CDR3 runs 15 residues. This chain connects TRBV7-3 to TRBJ1-2, with 8 bases matching TRBD1. This receptor was identified in a female donor with papillary thyroid cancer or a benign thyroid nodule (not recorded which). Some clones in this sample may be carry-over from other donors' samples. The sequenced sample consisted of tumor tissue. The CDR3 DNA is TGTGCCAGCAGTTCGGACAGGGCCCCTAACTATGGCTACACCTTC. Residues: CASSSDRAPNYGYTF. Full variable domain (rest looked up from reference TRBV7-3 and TRBJ1-2): GAGVSQTPSNKVTEKGKYVELRCDPISGHTALYWYRQSLGQGPEFLIYFQGTGAADDSGLPNDRFFAVRPEGSVSTLKIQRTERGDSAVYLCASSSDRAPNYGYTFGSGTRLTVV.